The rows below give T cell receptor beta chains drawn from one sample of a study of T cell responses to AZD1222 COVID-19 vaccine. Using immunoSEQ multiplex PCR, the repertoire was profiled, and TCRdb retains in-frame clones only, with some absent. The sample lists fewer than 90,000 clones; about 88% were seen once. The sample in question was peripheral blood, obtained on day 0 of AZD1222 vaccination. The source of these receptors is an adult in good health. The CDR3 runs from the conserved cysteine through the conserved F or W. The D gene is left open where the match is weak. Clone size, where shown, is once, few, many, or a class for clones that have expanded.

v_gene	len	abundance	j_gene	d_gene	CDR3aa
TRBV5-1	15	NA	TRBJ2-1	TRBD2	CASAGGPDSYNEQFF
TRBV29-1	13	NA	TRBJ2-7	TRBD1	CSATGTGVGEQYF
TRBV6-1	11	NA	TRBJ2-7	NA	CASSPRWEQYF
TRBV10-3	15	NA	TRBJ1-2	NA	CAISESMIRGEGYTF
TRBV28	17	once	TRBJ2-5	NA	CASSFRTSRKIQETQYF
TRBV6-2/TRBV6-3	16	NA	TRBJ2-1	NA	CASSYSEGGELDEQFF
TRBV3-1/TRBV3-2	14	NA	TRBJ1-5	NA	CASSQWGSNQPQHF
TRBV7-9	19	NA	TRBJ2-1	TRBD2	CASSLRFGLAGGPRNEQFF
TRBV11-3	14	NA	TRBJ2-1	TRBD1	CASSLGGQYNEQFF
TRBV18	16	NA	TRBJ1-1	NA	CASSRDKGFVNTEAFF
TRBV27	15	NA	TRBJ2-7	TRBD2	CASSLISGLRYEQYF
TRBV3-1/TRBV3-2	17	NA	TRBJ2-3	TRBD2	CASSPRFPSGGTDTQYF